This T cell receptor (beta chain) was recovered during a study of cytomegalovirus exposure and HLA in healthy donors. This CDR3 spans 14 amino acids. Unmatched junction bases numbered 6, after V lost 4 bases and J lost 7 bases. The V gene's germline CDR1 is MNHEY and CDR2 SMNVEV (reference sequence). Both 60 Vbeta primers and 13 Jbeta primers went into the PCR. Some clones are missing from TCRdb's copy, which holds only in-frame ones; the method was immunoSEQ multiplex PCR. In the table there are about 200,000 clones, roughly four fifths of which are singletons. This clonotype originated in a boy between 2 and 10 years old in good health and CMV-seronegative. The sequenced material came from PBMCs. This chain links TRBV27 with TRBJ2-1, with 8 bases lining up with TRBD2. The CDR3 here is CASSSGTRLNEQFF. The CDR3 nucleotides are TGTGCCAGCAGTTCCGGGACTAGGCTGAATGAGCAGTTCTTC.